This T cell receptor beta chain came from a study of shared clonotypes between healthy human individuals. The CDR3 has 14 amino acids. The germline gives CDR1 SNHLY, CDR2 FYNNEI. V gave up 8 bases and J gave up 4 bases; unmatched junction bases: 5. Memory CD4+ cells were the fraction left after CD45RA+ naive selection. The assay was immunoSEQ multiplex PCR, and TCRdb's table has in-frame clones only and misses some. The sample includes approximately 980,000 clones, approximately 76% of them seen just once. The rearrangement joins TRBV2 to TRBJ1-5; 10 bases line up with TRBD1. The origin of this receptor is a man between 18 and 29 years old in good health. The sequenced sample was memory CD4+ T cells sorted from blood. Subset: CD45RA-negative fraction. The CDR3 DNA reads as TGTGCCAGCTGCGGGGGACAGGGGAATCAGCCCCAGCATTTT. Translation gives CASCGGQGNQPQHF.